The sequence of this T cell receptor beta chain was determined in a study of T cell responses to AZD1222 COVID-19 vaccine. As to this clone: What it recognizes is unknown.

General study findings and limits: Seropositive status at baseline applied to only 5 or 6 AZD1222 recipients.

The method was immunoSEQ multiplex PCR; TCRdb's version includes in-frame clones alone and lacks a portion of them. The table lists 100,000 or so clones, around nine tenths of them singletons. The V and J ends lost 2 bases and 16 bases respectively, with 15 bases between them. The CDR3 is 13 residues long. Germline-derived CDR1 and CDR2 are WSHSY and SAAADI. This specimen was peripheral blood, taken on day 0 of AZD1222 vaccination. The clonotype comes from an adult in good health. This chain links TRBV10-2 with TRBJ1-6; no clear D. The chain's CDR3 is CASSEQALTGLHF. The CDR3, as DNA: TGCGCCAGCAGTGAGCAAGCACTTACGGGTCTCCACTTT.